These 24 T cell receptor beta chains were sequenced from one sample in a study of blood T cell repertoires in COVID-19. Clones were sequenced by immunoSEQ multiplex PCR, and TCRdb holds only the in-frame ones, with some missing. This repertoire shows under 85,000 clones, around 83% found once; its top ten account for around 39%. Sample: peripheral blood. The receptors stem from a man older than 75 with active or convalescent COVID-19.

This chain joins TRBV4-1 and TRBJ2-3; 13 bases line up with TRBD2. The CDR3 totals 15 residues. Germline trimming cut 4 bases from V and 3 bases from J; bases unmatched to any gene: 1. CDR1 is MGHRA, CDR2 YSYEKL, per germline. The CDR3 DNA reads TGCGCCAGCAGCCTACTAGCGGGGGGGACAGATACGCAGTATTTT. Translating it yields CASSLLAGGTDTQYF.

This clone was detected many times. The V gene is TRBV2, the J gene TRBJ1-5; TRBD1 might be the D (6 bases). Between the trimmed V and J ends, which lost 2 bases and 3 bases, there was a span of 14 bases. Germline CDR1 SNHLY, CDR2 FYNNEI. The CDR3 extends over 16 amino acids. CDR3 sequence reads: CASSEPTQGSNQPQHF. The CDR3 DNA follows: TGTGCCAGCAGTGAACCGACACAGGGATCCAATCAGCCCCAGCATTTT.

The chain recombines TRBV6-5 with TRBJ2-7; perhaps TRBD2 as D (6 bases). The germline CDR1 and CDR2 sequences are MNHEY and SVGAGI. The CDR3 is 14 residues long. The V end lost 6 bases, the J end lost 0 bases, and 12 bases lay between the germline ends. CDR3 in DNA: TGTGCCAGCAGGGACTACAGGACCTCCTACGAGCAGTACTTC. Translation: CASRDYRTSYEQYF.

The V gene is TRBV11-2, the J gene TRBJ2-3, with 7 bases that match TRBD2. CDR3 length equals 13 residues. V was pared by 6 bases and J by 7 bases, with 7 bases of the junction left unmatched. The germline V gene encodes CDR1 SGHAT and CDR2 FQNNGV. The CDR3 DNA reads TGTGCCAGCAGGGGCGGGAGTAGTAATACGCAGTATTTT. Translating gives CASRGGSSNTQYF.

This rearrangement joins TRBV19 to TRBJ1-1, with 7 positions matching TRBD1. Germline V gene sequence: CDR1 LNHDA, CDR2 SQIVND (reference sequence). CDR3 length: 15 amino acids. Germline trimming cut 3 bases from V and 2 bases from J; bases unmatched to any gene: 6. The CDR3 DNA reads TGTGCCAGTAGTATTAGGGCAGGGGGTAACACTGAAGCTTTCTTT. This sequence encodes CASSIRAGGNTEAFF.

This chain uses TRBV4-3 with TRBJ1-1; D gene unclear. This CDR3 region has 15 residues. The germline CDR1 and CDR2 sequences are LGHNA and YSLEER. The V end was cut by 0 bases, the J end by 5 bases, with 13 bases between. Here the CDR3 DNA reads TGCGCCAGCAGCCAAGATCTGGGCCTTGGGACTGAAGCTTTCTTT. Its translation is CASSQDLGLGTEAFF.

V gene TRBV10-3 combines with J gene TRBJ1-3; D gene unclear. From germline, CDR1 is ENHRY and CDR2 SYGVKD. There are 15 residues in the CDR3. Trimming took 7 bases from V and 2 from J, leaving 15 bases between them. Here the CDR3 reads CAITEAAAAGNTIYF. CDR3 in DNA: TGTGCCATCACCGAGGCGGCTGCCGCTGGAAACACCATATATTTT.

The V and J genes are TRBV20-1 and TRBJ2-1; 11 bases match TRBD2. Germline-derived CDR1 and CDR2 are DFQATT and SNEGSKA (reference sequence). The CDR3 loop spans 17 amino acids. V lost 3 bases to trimming and J lost 4 bases; unmatched junction nucleotides: 11. CDR3 nucleotides: TGCAGTGCTAGTAGCGGGAGGGCAAGTTGGGGATACAATGAGCAGTTCTTC. Encoded protein: CSASSGRASWGYNEQFF.

The chain has TRBV4-1 and TRBJ2-3; TRBD1 agrees at 7 bases. Germline CDR1 and CDR2: MGHRA and YSYEKL. This CDR3 spans 15 amino acids. The ends lost 1 base at V and 4 bases at J; junction bases unmatched: 5. The CDR3 region is CASSQGTGEPDTQYF. CDR3 DNA sequence: TGCGCCAGCAGCCAAGGAACAGGGGAGCCAGATACGCAGTATTTT.

V usage is TRBV9 and J usage is TRBJ1-2, with TRBD1 matching 7 bases. V trimming: 0 bases; J trimming: 1 base; junction bases outside the gene matches: 3. From germline, CDR1 is SGDLS and CDR2 YYNGEE. The CDR3 has 15 residues. DNA of the CDR3: TGTGCCAGCAGCGTAGGACAGGGCATTAACTATGGCTACACCTTC. It is translated as CASSVGQGINYGYTF.

This clone was observed once. This rearrangement joins TRBV29-1 to TRBJ1-1; D is unclear. CDR3 length equals 13 residues. The germline V gene has CDR1 SQVTM and CDR2 ANQGSEA. The V end was cut by 3 bases, the J end by 1 base, with 9 bases between. CDR3 in DNA: TGCAGCGTTGAGATAGGCGGGAACACTGAAGCTTTCTTT. Its translation is CSVEIGGNTEAFF.

The chain uses TRBV15 and TRBJ1-5, with D possibly TRBD1 on 6 matching bases. Germline values: CDR1 LNHNV, CDR2 YYDKDF (reference sequence). The CDR3 totals 15 residues. Trimming took off 0 bases at V and 6 bases at J, with 12 bases between the two ends. The CDR3 loop is CATSRDPGGVQPQHF. CDR3 in DNA: TGTGCCACCAGCAGAGATCCGGGGGGCGTTCAGCCCCAGCATTTT.

This chain joins TRBV27 and TRBJ2-5; 9 bases fit TRBD2. Losses at the gene ends were 5 bases for V and 3 bases for J; bases not matched to a gene: 7. The CDR3 runs to 15 residues. Germline loops: CDR1 MNHEY, CDR2 SMNVEV (reference sequence). The chain's CDR3 is CASSAWGGGEETQYF. In DNA, the CDR3 is TGTGCCAGCAGTGCATGGGGCGGGGGGGAAGAGACCCAGTACTTC.

The chain combines TRBV5-1 with TRBJ1-1, with 7 bases that match TRBD1. The germline CDR1 and CDR2 sequences are SGHRS and YFSETQ. J was trimmed by 5 bases and V by 3 bases; bases with no gene match: 4. The CDR3 has 13 amino acids. CDR3: CASSSPGQTEAFF. Written as DNA, the CDR3 is TGCGCCAGCAGCTCCCCGGGACAGACTGAAGCTTTCTTT.

The rearrangement joins TRBV19 to TRBJ2-1; the match to TRBD1 covers 7 bases. Germline assignment: CDR1 LNHDA and CDR2 SQIVND (reference sequence). The ends lost 1 base at V and 10 bases at J; junction bases unmatched: 7. CDR3 size: 14 residues. The CDR3 DNA follows: TGTGCCAGTAGTATAGGACAGGGAGTTGAGGAGCAGTTCTTC. Translated, it gives CASSIGQGVEEQFF.

This clone was seen just once. The chain has TRBV2 and TRBJ2-2; TRBD2 is a possible D gene (7 bases). Trimming removed 2 bases at V and 6 bases at J, with 10 bases between. Germline V CDR1 and CDR2: SNHLY, FYNNEI. The CDR3 is 14 amino acids. The CDR3 reads CASSELGGAGELFF. DNA for the CDR3: TGTGCCAGCAGTGAATTAGGGGGGGCCGGGGAGCTGTTTTTT.

This rearrangement joins TRBV3-1 (or the pseudogene TRBV3-2) to TRBJ2-7; 9 nucleotides match TRBD2. The junction had 13 bases not matched to a gene; V was cut back by 0 bases and J by 7 bases. The germline V gene encodes CDR1 LGHDT and CDR2 YNNKEL (reference sequence). The CDR3 is 17 residues long. The CDR3: CASSQEGESGRFDEQYF. CDR3 sequence (DNA): TGTGCCAGCAGCCAAGAGGGGGAGAGCGGGAGGTTTGATGAGCAGTACTTC.

V usage is TRBV4-1 and J usage is TRBJ2-7; 7 positions match TRBD2. V was pared by 1 base and J by 2 bases, with 5 bases of the junction left unmatched. Per germline, CDR1 MGHRA and CDR2 YSYEKL. The CDR3 length is 15 residues. The CDR3 protein is CASSQAEGGPYEQYF. The CDR3 coding sequence is TGCGCCAGCAGCCAAGCCGAGGGAGGGCCCTACGAGCAGTACTTC.

This sequence joins TRBV7-2 and TRBJ2-3; TRBD1 agrees at 11 bases. Germline V gene lookup returns CDR1 SGHTA and CDR2 FQGNSA. V lost 0 bases to trimming and J lost 8 bases; unmatched junction nucleotides: 10. CDR3 length: 17 residues. The DNA of the CDR3 is TGTGCCAGCAGCTTAGCGGGGACAGGGGGGCCTAGCGGTACGCAGTATTTT. Amino acids: CASSLAGTGGPSGTQYF.

The chain couples TRBV15 to TRBJ2-1, with TRBD2 matching 7 bases. The J segment lost 8 bases and the V segment lost 0 bases, leaving 10 bases of the junction unmatched. The CDR3 covers 16 residues. The germline CDR1 and CDR2 sequences are LNHNV and YYDKDF (reference sequence). CDR3 in DNA: TGTGCCACCAGCAGAGATCTAGGGCTCGCGGGAGATGAGCAGTTCTTC. Protein: CATSRDLGLAGDEQFF.

The rearrangement joins TRBV28 to TRBJ2-2; perhaps TRBD1 as D (6 bases). The CDR3 is made up of 15 amino acids. V lost 2 bases and J 7 bases, leaving 14 bases between the germline ends. Germline CDR1 MDHEN, CDR2 SYDVKM. The CDR3 nucleotides are TGTGCCAGCAGTTTAATGGGGGCACCGGGCGGGGAGCTGTTTTTT. Residues: CASSLMGAPGGELFF.

This chain links TRBV16 with TRBJ1-4, with 7 positions matching TRBD1. The CDR3 extends over 13 amino acids. V gave up 2 bases and J gave up 10 bases; unmatched junction bases: 4. Germline V gene sequence: CDR1 KGHSY, CDR2 FQNENV. The CDR3 nucleotides read TGTGCCAGCAGCCAAGACAGGGAAGGAAAACTGTTTTTT. It translates to CASSQDREGKLFF.

The chain combines TRBV14 with TRBJ2-2, with D perhaps matching TRBD2 (5 bases). CDR1 is SGHDN and CDR2 is FVKESK in the germline V gene. V was cut by 6 bases and J by 0 bases, with 8 bases left in between. This CDR3 spans 14 amino acids. The CDR3 here is CASRPGTNTGELFF. The CDR3 bases are TGTGCCAGCAGACCGGGGACGAACACCGGGGAGCTGTTTTTT.

The rearrangement joins TRBV29-1 to TRBJ2-2, with 8 bases matching TRBD1. V dropped 2 bases and J dropped 3; count of bases not matched to a gene: 8. CDR1 and CDR2 (germline): SQVTM, ANQGSEA. The CDR3 has 16 amino acids. In nucleotides, the CDR3 is TGCAGCGTTGAACTTACCCCGGGACAGGACACCGGGGAGCTGTTTTTT. Amino acid sequence: CSVELTPGQDTGELFF.